This T cell receptor beta chain is from a study of blood T cell repertoires in COVID-19. Overall study: Collection of acute and convalescent COVID-19 samples took place in the United States, Italy and Spain. PBMCs, B-cell-depleted T cells, or T cells provided the cDNA or gDNA that made up the material.

The authors' processing: Amplification with reference gene primers provided the estimates of nucleated cell counts. The data were produced by immunoSEQ multiplex PCR, yet TCRdb's version contains in-frame clones alone and is incomplete. The V and J calls and clone size were taken over from that table, and D and trimming were inferred from the DNA. The profile covers about 21,000 clones, with roughly 85% appearing a single time and roughly 60% taken by the ten largest. V trimming: 1 base; J trimming: 6 bases; junction bases outside the gene matches: 4. This CDR3 has 16 residues. The V gene's germline CDR1 is MGHRA and CDR2 YSYEKL.

The V and J genes are TRBV4-1 and TRBJ1-6; TRBD1 aligns across 9 bases. Sequenced: peripheral blood. The receptor was isolated from an elderly man with acute or convalescent COVID-19. The CDR3 region is CASSQADRGINSPLHF. The CDR3 bases are TGCGCCAGCAGCCAAGCGGACAGGGGAATTAATTCACCCCTCCACTTT.